A single T cell receptor beta chain is shown here with its context. Antigen unknown. There are 13 residues in the CDR3. Looked up from germline, CDR1 is SQVTM and CDR2 is ANQGSEA. The V and J ends lost 6 bases and 0 bases respectively, with 11 bases between them. The data belong to a study of Graves' ophthalmopathy and Graves' hyperthyroidism. Study-level findings and limits: With just over 70% sensitivity and approximately 73% specificity, the model predicted ophthalmopathy progression. In blood appeared most of the expanded thyroid clonotypes whose frequency exceeded 0.001.

The authors amplified TCR beta CDR3 regions, and they did so from RNA transcripts for repertoire sequencing. An opening RT-PCR round employed HTBI primers and preceded a second-round multiplex PCR. From the multiplex PCR reads, TCRdb called clonotypes with MiXCR, one entry per CDR3 protein. The sample lists more than 1,000,000 distinct CDR3 sequences, less than 45% occurring once. The specimen was peripheral blood or thyroid tissue (not recorded which). V is TRBV29-1 and J is TRBJ1-1, with D tentatively TRBD1 (5 bases). The sequence was obtained from an adult man with Graves' hyperthyroidism. CDR3 protein: CSVWDDLNTEAFF. The CDR3 DNA follows: TGCAGCGTATGGGACGACCTGAACACTGAAGCTTTCTTT.